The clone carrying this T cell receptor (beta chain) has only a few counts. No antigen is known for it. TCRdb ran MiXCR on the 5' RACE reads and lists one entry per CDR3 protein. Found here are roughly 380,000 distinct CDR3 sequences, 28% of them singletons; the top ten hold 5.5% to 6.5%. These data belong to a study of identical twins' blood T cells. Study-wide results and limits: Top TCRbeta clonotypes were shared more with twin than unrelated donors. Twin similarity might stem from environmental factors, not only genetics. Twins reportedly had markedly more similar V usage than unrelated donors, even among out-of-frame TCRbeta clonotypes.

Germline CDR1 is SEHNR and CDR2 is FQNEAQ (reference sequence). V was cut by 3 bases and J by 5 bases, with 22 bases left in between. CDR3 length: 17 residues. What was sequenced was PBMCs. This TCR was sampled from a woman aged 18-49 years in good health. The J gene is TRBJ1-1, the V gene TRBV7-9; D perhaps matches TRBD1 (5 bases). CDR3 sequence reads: CASSLGPGTGYLTEAFF. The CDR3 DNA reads TGTGCCAGCAGCTTGGGGCCGGGGACTGGATACTTGACTGAAGCTTTCTTT.